This TCR beta chain was captured by sequencing in a study of blood T cell dynamics during melanoma immunotherapy. Across the study: Metastatic melanoma patients received first-line pembrolizumab or nivolumab plus ipilimumab.

Using immunoSEQ multiplex PCR, the repertoire was profiled, and TCRdb retains in-frame clones only, with some absent. The table shows approximately 7,600 clones, with around 85% occurring only once. With 4 bases clipped from V and 5 bases from J, the junction kept 8 bases outside the gene matches. The germline gives CDR1 SGHVS, CDR2 FNYEAQ. The CDR3 consists of 15 residues. The time point was: week 3, after first cycle of checkpoint inhibitor. Sampling occurred pretreatment (T0) and at week 3 (W3), after cycle one of checkpoint blockade. Disease control meant complete response, partial response or stable disease at 12 weeks.

Material: blood, obtained from a patient treated with checkpoint blockade. V and J are TRBV7-6 and TRBJ2-1, with 7 bases fitting TRBD1. This TCR was recovered from a human donor with melanoma. DNA of the CDR3: TGTGCCAGCAGCTCTAGACAGGGTGTAAACAATGAGCAGTTCTTC. Its protein product is CASSSRQGVNNEQFF.